Listed here are 20 T cell receptor beta chains from one sample, sequenced in a study of blood T cell repertoires in COVID-19. Data came from immunoSEQ multiplex PCR; TCRdb stores just in-frame clones and leaves some out. This sample carries tens of thousands of clones, roughly nine tenths of them seen once, and the ten largest clones take 3.9%. Sequencing was performed on peripheral blood. The receptors stem from a man in his fifties with acute or convalescent COVID-19.

In its sample, this clone was seen once. The rearrangement uses TRBV19 and TRBJ2-1; 9 bases match TRBD2. Germline CDR1 and CDR2: LNHDA and SQIVND (reference sequence). Trimming cost V 5 bases and J 2 bases; bases outside gene matches: 7. The CDR3 totals 16 residues. The CDR3 DNA sequence: TGTGCCAGTAGTGAAGTAGGGACTAGCCCCTACAATGAGCAGTTCTTC. This codes for CASSEVGTSPYNEQFF.

J is TRBJ1-1 and V is TRBV3-1 (or the pseudogene TRBV3-2); D is unclear. The CDR3 has 14 residues. V lost 4 bases and J 3 bases, leaving 12 bases between the germline ends. Germline CDR1 reads LGHDT; CDR2 reads YNNKEL (reference sequence). CDR3 sequence: CASSLREVDTEAFF. The DNA for the CDR3 is TGTGCCAGCAGCCTCAGAGAGGTGGACACTGAAGCTTTCTTT.

V and J are TRBV2 and TRBJ1-2; no definite D call. V dropped 9 bases and J dropped 0 bases, with 8 bases sitting between them. CDR1 and CDR2 from the germline V gene are SNHLY and FYNNEI. The CDR3 totals 12 residues. CDR3 DNA sequence: TGTGCCAGTAGAATACCTAACTATGGCTACACCTTC. This encodes CASRIPNYGYTF.

The chain uses TRBV15 and TRBJ2-4; 7 nucleotides align to TRBD2. In germline, CDR1 is LNHNV, CDR2 YYDKDF (reference sequence). Trimming cost V 3 bases and J 2 bases; bases outside gene matches: 22. The CDR3 has 21 residues. The CDR3 loop reads CATSSDISPFLADQTKNIQYF. The CDR3 region has the DNA TGTGCCACCAGCAGCGACATCTCACCGTTTCTAGCGGACCAAACCAAAAACATTCAGTACTTC.

The rearrangement uses TRBV5-1 and TRBJ2-2; TRBD2 matches 10 bases. V dropped 4 bases and J dropped 4; count of bases not matched to a gene: 10. This CDR3 region has 17 residues. Per the germline V gene, CDR1 is SGHRS and CDR2 is YFSETQ. CDR3 in DNA: TGCGCCAGCAGCACATGGGGGCCTAGCGGGGGCACCGGGGAGCTGTTTTTT. It is translated as CASSTWGPSGGTGELFF. The complete variable domain, with remaining parts taken from reference TRBV5-1 and TRBJ2-2, reads KAGVTQTPRYLIKTRGQQVTLSCSPISGHRSVSWYQQTPGQGLQFLFEYFSETQRNKGNFPGRFSGRQFSNSRSEMNVSTLELGDSALYLCASSTWGPSGGTGELFFGEGSRLTVL.

This clone was detected only once. The rearrangement joins TRBV7-8 to TRBJ2-5; D remains ambiguous. The V gene lost 2 bases and the J gene lost 5 bases, with 9 bases spanning the gap. The CDR3 runs to 13 residues. Germline lookup yields CDR1 SGHVS and CDR2 FQNEAQ. The CDR3 here is CASSLMRSETQYF. The CDR3 DNA sequence: TGTGCCAGCAGCTTAATGCGTAGCGAGACCCAGTACTTC.

This rearrangement joins TRBV10-3 to TRBJ1-3; unclear D gene. This CDR3 is built from 14 residues. Germline V gives CDR1 ENHRY, CDR2 SYGVKD. V lost 2 bases and J lost 0, with 5 bases in between. Written as DNA, the CDR3 is TGTGCCATCAGTGAGGGCAGCTCTGGAAACACCATATATTTT. This translates into CAISEGSSGNTIYF.

V usage is TRBV24-1 and J usage is TRBJ1-1, with unresolved D. Trimming stripped 5 bases from V and 3 bases from J, with 9 bases between. CDR3 length equals 13 residues. Germline CDR1 is KGHDR and CDR2 is SFDVKD. The CDR3: CATSGPPYTEAFF. CDR3 DNA sequence: TGTGCCACCAGTGGGCCCCCTTACACTGAAGCTTTCTTT.

This rearrangement joins TRBV19 to TRBJ2-5; D uncertain. In germline, CDR1 is LNHDA, CDR2 SQIVND (reference sequence). The CDR3 is 13 residues long. With 3 bases removed from V and 5 bases from J, the gap between germline ends came to 10 bases. As DNA, the CDR3 is TGTGCCAGTAGTATTAAGAGTTCGGAGACCCAGTACTTC. Its translation is CASSIKSSETQYF.

The rearrangement joins TRBV5-6 to TRBJ2-7; TRBD2 matches at 11 bases. The CDR3 has 15 residues. CDR1 and CDR2 from the germline V gene are SGHDT and YYEEEE. V lost 4 bases and J lost 3; bases outside the gene matches: 6. CDR3 DNA sequence: TGTGCCAGCAGCGCGGGACTAGCGGAGGTCTACGAGCAGTACTTC. Amino acid sequence: CASSAGLAEVYEQYF.

The chain couples TRBV7-2 to TRBJ2-7; perhaps TRBD1 as D (5 bases). Germline values: CDR1 SGHTA, CDR2 FQGNSA. The CDR3 length is 14 residues. V was trimmed by 5 bases and J by 0 bases, leaving 11 bases between them. The CDR3: CASSPQGSSYEQYF. In DNA form, the CDR3 reads TGTGCCAGCAGCCCCCAGGGAAGCTCCTACGAGCAGTACTTC. Together with reference TRBV7-2 and TRBJ2-7, the CDR3 gives the full variable domain: GAGVSQSPSNKVTEKGKDVELRCDPISGHTALYWYRQSLGQGLEFLIYFQGNSAPDKSGLPSDRFSAERTGGSVSTLTIQRTQQEDSAVYLCASSPQGSSYEQYFGPGTRLTVT.

V usage is TRBV6-2 or TRBV6-3 and J usage is TRBJ2-1; D not certain. The CDR3 covers 12 residues. Looked up from germline, CDR1 is MNHEY and CDR2 is SVGEGT. The germline V and J ends were trimmed by 5 bases and 10 bases, with 12 bases remaining between them. The CDR3 here is CASSPWAREQFF. The DNA of the CDR3 is TGTGCCAGCAGTCCATGGGCCCGCGAGCAGTTCTTC.

The V gene is TRBV7-9, the J gene TRBJ2-1; D not certain. The CDR3 contains 12 residues. Trimming left V 2 bases short and J 6 bases short, with 5 bases between. Germline loops: CDR1 SEHNR, CDR2 FQNEAQ (reference sequence). CDR3 residues: CASSLIINEQFF. CDR3 nucleotide sequence: TGTGCCAGCAGCTTAATAATCAATGAGCAGTTCTTC.

This clone was counted between two and nine times. The genes are TRBV6-5 and TRBJ1-2; TRBD1 matches 8 bases. CDR3 length equals 14 residues. Losses at the gene ends were 6 bases for V and 2 bases for J; bases not matched to a gene: 5. Looked up from germline, CDR1 is MNHEY and CDR2 is SVGAGI. For the CDR3, the DNA is TGTGCCAGCAGCCTGGACAGGGTGAACTATGGCTACACCTTC. This codes for CASSLDRVNYGYTF.

The CDR3 is CASTVSGGGRETQYF. Here the CDR3 DNA reads TGTGCCAGCACCGTTTCTGGGGGAGGGAGGGAGACCCAGTACTTC. This chain connects TRBV27 to TRBJ2-5, with 7 bases lining up with TRBD2. Germline V lookup: CDR1 MNHEY, CDR2 SMNVEV (reference sequence). Trimming at V came to 7 bases and at J to 5 bases, leaving 13 bases not matched to a gene. The CDR3 loop spans 15 amino acids.

The CDR3 spells CASRGTTGSHEQYF. As DNA, the CDR3 is TGTGCCAGCCGAGGGACTACAGGGTCCCACGAGCAGTACTTC. The chain recombines TRBV2 with TRBJ2-7, with D perhaps TRBD2 (7 bases). Germline V gene data show CDR1 as SNHLY and CDR2 as FYNNEI. V lost 8 bases to trimming and J lost 5 bases, with 19 bases between them. This CDR3 comprises 14 residues.

The V gene is TRBV19, the J gene TRBJ1-2, with D uncertain. The CDR3 is made up of 13 amino acids. V dropped 5 bases and J dropped 2 bases, with 9 bases sitting between them. Per the germline V gene, CDR1 is LNHDA and CDR2 is SQIVND (reference sequence). The CDR3 is CASSLSANYGYTF. CDR3 nucleotide sequence: TGTGCCAGTAGTCTCTCAGCGAACTATGGCTACACCTTC.

This sequence joins TRBV10-1 and TRBJ2-3; possible D gene TRBD2, 5 bases. Between the trimmed V and J ends, which lost 4 bases and 3 bases, there was a span of 5 bases. CDR1 WNHNN and CDR2 SYGVQD come from the germline V gene (reference sequence). This CDR3 is 12 amino acids long. The CDR3 region is CASSAGTDTQYF. DNA for the CDR3: TGCGCCAGCAGTGCGGGGACAGATACGCAGTATTTT.

The V gene is TRBV7-8, the J gene TRBJ2-2, with TRBD2 matching over 8 bases. This CDR3 is 17 amino acids long. V dropped 2 bases and J dropped 0; count of bases not matched to a gene: 5. Germline V CDR1 and CDR2: SGHVS, FQNEAQ. The CDR3, as DNA: TGTGCCAGCAGCTTACTTACAGCGGGAGCGAACACCGGGGAGCTGTTTTTT. Its translation is CASSLLTAGANTGELFF.

A few counts support this clone. V gene TRBV27 combines with J gene TRBJ1-6; possible D gene TRBD1, 5 bases. The V and J ends lost 5 bases and 0 bases respectively, with 11 bases between them. Germline CDR1 and CDR2: MNHEY and SMNVEV (reference sequence). The CDR3 is 16 amino acids. The CDR3 nucleotides are TGTGCCAGCAGTGCGAGCCAGGGCTCCTATAATTCACCCCTCCACTTT. This encodes CASSASQGSYNSPLHF.